The sequence of this TCR beta chain was determined in a study of CD8 T cells in Susac syndrome. FACS enriched CD8+ TEMRA cells, while bulk CD8+ and CD4+ were negatively isolated. Reverse transcription used about 0.5 to 1 ug RNA and random hexamers. Amplification of TCR beta CDR3 used immunoSEQ multiplex PCR across 54 Vbeta and 13 Jbeta. TCRdb re-derived calls from the immunoSEQ multiplex PCR reads in MiXCR, one entry per CDR3 protein. The table includes about 300,000 distinct CDR3 sequences, over 75% detected once. The CDR3 spans 11 residues. Trimming removed 3 bases at V and 7 bases at J, with 9 bases between. Germline CDR1 reads GTSNPN; CDR2 reads SVGIG (reference sequence).

V usage is TRBV30 and J usage is TRBJ1-1; the D is unclear. Sequenced input: CD8+ T cells from PBMCs. The sequence derives from a human donor with multiple sclerosis. The CDR3 here is CAWRFGVEAFF. The CDR3, as DNA: TGTGCCTGGAGATTTGGGGTTGAAGCTTTCTTT. The full variable domain, its missing parts supplied by reference TRBV30 and TRBJ1-1, is SQTIHQWPATLVQPVGSPLSLECTVEGTSNPNLYWYRQAAGRGLQLLFYSVGIGQISSEVPQNLSASRPQDRQFILSSKKLLLSDSGFYLCAWRFGVEAFFGQGTRLTVV.